The present T cell receptor beta chain was sequenced within a study of a mutant IDH1 vaccine in newly diagnosed glioma. Turning to the study itself: Prior therapy was radiotherapy, temozolomide, or both; most received both.

This clone was counted a few times. The antigen is not known. V was clipped by 5 bases and J by 4 bases, with 12 bases between them. CDR3 length equals 13 residues. Per the germline V gene, CDR1 is SEHNR and CDR2 is FQNEAQ (reference sequence). Study results and caveats: Vaccine-induced responses were seen in 93.3% of patients, spanning several MHC alleles.

Time point reported: baseline, week 1 (first vaccination visit). Specified treatment: pre-vaccination baseline after standard-of-care therapy. Newly diagnosed WHO grade 3 or 4 IDH1-mutant, ATRX-lost astrocytomas were identified in the donors. Profiled with immunoSEQ multiplex PCR; TCRdb holds only in-frame clones, not every one. The sample consists of around 37,000 clones, roughly three quarters of them appearing once. The chain carries TRBV7-9 and TRBJ2-7, with D tentatively TRBD1 or TRBD2 (5 bases each). The sample here was PBMCs, taken from a glioma patient treated with radiotherapy, temozolomide or both. The clonotype comes from a man between 40 and 49 years old with glioma. Some clones in this sample may be carry-over from other donors' samples. This CDR3 is CASSPGTQYEQYF. CDR3 DNA: TGTGCCAGCAGCCCCGGGACCCAATACGAGCAGTACTTC.